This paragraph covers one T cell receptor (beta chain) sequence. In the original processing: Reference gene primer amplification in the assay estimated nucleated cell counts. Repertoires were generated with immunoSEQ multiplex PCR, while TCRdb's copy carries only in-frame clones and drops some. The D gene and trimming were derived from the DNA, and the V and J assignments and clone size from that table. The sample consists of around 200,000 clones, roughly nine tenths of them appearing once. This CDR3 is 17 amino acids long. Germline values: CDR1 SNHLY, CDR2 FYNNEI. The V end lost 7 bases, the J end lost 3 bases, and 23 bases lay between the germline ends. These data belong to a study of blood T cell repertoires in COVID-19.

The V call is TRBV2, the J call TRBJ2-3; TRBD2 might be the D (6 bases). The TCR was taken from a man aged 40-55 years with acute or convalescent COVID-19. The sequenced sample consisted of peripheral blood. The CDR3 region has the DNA TGTGCCAGCAACGATTGGCGGGGCACCTTAGGGACAGATACGCAGTATTTT. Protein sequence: CASNDWRGTLGTDTQYF.